This TCR beta chain was sequenced during a study of radiotherapy plus CTLA-4 blockade in lung cancer. The study, taken as a whole, reports: Interferon-beta and early blood T cell clone dynamics reportedly predicted response best.

Concerning this clone itself: What it binds is not known.

Germline trimming cut 4 bases from V and 1 base from J; bases unmatched to any gene: 3. This CDR3 has 16 amino acids. Per the germline V gene, CDR1 is SGHNT and CDR2 is YYREEE (reference sequence). The study gave focal radiation plus ipilimumab CTLA-4 blockade to patients with chemo-refractory metastatic non-small-cell lung cancer. Profiled with immunoSEQ multiplex PCR; TCRdb holds only in-frame clones, not every one. The top ten hold roughly 23% of the sample, which has around 82,000 clones, around 76% seen once. The chain combines TRBV5-4 with TRBJ1-4; 11 bases are a match to TRBD1. The sequence was obtained from a human donor with non-small cell lung cancer whose response to radiotherapy plus ipilimumab could not be evaluated. Some clones in this sample may be carry-over from other donors' samples. Sequencing was performed on peripheral blood, taken from a patient treated with radiotherapy plus ipilimumab. The chain's CDR3 is CASSRGQGETNEKLFF. DNA of the CDR3: TGTGCCAGCAGCAGGGGACAGGGGGAAACTAATGAAAAACTGTTTTTT.